The entry below gives a single TCR beta chain sequence along with its context. TCRdb's copy holds only in-frame clones and misses some; the assay was immunoSEQ multiplex PCR. This table holds some 64,000 clones, more than 70% found once. This sample was included in a study of blood T cell repertoires in COVID-19. Study summary: The samples span acute and convalescent COVID-19 from the United States, Italy and Spain. PBMCs, B-cell-depleted T cells, or T cells were the source of the cDNA or gDNA that made up the material.

Germline lookup yields CDR1 MNHEY and CDR2 SVGAGI. The CDR3 is 13 residues long. The V gene lost 6 bases and the J gene lost 4 bases, with 12 bases spanning the gap. The sequenced sample consisted of peripheral blood. The rearrangement joins TRBV6-5 to TRBJ1-2, with D perhaps TRBD1 (5 bases). This sequence originates from a man in his sixties with COVID-19, enrolled during active disease. The CDR3 nucleotides are TGTGCCAGCAGCCCCGACAGCACCTATGGCTACACCTTC. Its protein is CASSPDSTYGYTF.